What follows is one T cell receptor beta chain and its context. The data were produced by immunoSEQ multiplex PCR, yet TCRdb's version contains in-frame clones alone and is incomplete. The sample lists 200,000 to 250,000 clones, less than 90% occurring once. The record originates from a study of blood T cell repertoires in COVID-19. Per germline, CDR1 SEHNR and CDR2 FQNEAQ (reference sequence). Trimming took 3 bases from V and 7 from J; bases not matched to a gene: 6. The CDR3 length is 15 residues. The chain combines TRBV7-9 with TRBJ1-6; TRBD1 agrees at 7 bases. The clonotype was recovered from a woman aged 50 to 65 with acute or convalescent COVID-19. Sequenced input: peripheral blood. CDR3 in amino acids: CASSFDRVGNSPLHF. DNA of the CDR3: TGTGCCAGCAGCTTCGACAGGGTGGGAAATTCACCCCTCCACTTT.